Each of the 3 T cell receptor beta chains below was sequenced from the same sample in a study of cytomegalovirus exposure and HLA in healthy donors (dated by TCRdb to the late 2010s). Library preparation used the immunoSEQ multiplex PCR assay. For the multiplex PCR, a mixture combining 60 forward primers for TCR Vbeta segments and 13 reverse primers for TCR Jbeta segments was used. TCRdb limited this immuneACCESS table to in-frame rearrangements with V and J called. A share of clones is missing; checked studies link under half to unresolved V genes, and the rest is unexplained. The sample profile shows approximately 200,000 clones; approximately 80% of them were found once. The ten largest account for around 16% of the sample. Sequenced sample: PBMCs. All receptors come from a man aged 35-49 years in good health and CMV-seronegative.

V usage is TRBV19 and J usage is TRBJ1-2; possibly TRBD1 for D (6 bases). Trimming pared 5 bases from V and 2 bases from J, leaving 12 bases between. The germline V gene encodes CDR1 LNHDA and CDR2 SQIVND (reference sequence). The CDR3 spans 14 residues. The DNA for the CDR3 is TGTGCCAGTAGTCCGATGGACAGAAACTATGGCTACACCTTC. Translation: CASSPMDRNYGYTF. The full variable domain, rest sourced from reference TRBV19 and TRBJ1-2, is DGGITQSPKYLFRKEGQNVTLSCEQNLNHDAMYWYRQDPGQGLRLIYYSQIVNDFQKGDIAEGYSVSREKKESFPLTVTSAQKNPTAFYLCASSPMDRNYGYTFGSGTRLTVV.

The V and J genes are TRBV7-3 and TRBJ2-3; 9 bases fit TRBD2. V lost 2 bases and J lost 3; bases outside the gene matches: 6. This CDR3 has 16 amino acids. Germline CDR1 SGHTA, CDR2 FQGTGA. CDR3 protein: CASSLGGLAGTDTQYF. For the CDR3, the DNA is TGTGCCAGCAGCTTAGGGGGACTAGCCGGTACAGATACGCAGTATTTT.

The V gene is TRBV4-1, the J gene TRBJ2-1; 8 bases are a match to TRBD2. In germline, CDR1 is MGHRA, CDR2 YSYEKL. The junction had 12 bases not matched to a gene; V was cut back by 0 bases and J by 14 bases. CDR3 length: 15 residues. The CDR3 DNA reads TGCGCCAGCAGCCAAGAAGCGGACAGCGGGAGCGCCGAGTTCTTC. It codes for CASSQEADSGSAEFF.